This T cell receptor beta chain was profiled in a study of OX40 agonist ivuxolimab in advanced cancers. About the study: Patients in dose escalation had liver, melanoma, kidney or head and neck cancers.

Notes on this clone: Its matching antigen is unknown.

Notes on the study in general: Clonal expansion was among the lowest in partial responders at 0.1-3.0 mg/kg, especially CD8+. Dosing at 0.1 to 3.0 mg/kg was accompanied by clonal expansion of CD4+ and CD8+ blood T cells by week 6.

Trimming took off 3 bases at V and 5 bases at J, with 11 bases between the two ends. This CDR3 spans 14 amino acids. The germline V gene encodes CDR1 MNHEY and CDR2 SMNVEV (reference sequence). Method: immunoSEQ multiplex PCR; TCRdb's copy keeps in-frame clones and lacks some. The profile shows more than 60,000 clones, around 90% of them singletons. This sequence originates from an adult with an advanced solid tumor such as melanoma, head and neck, liver or kidney cancer. V usage is TRBV27 and J usage is TRBJ1-5; D remains ambiguous. The sequencing here drew on CD4+ or CD8+ T cells sorted from blood, taken in a trial of the OX40 agonist ivuxolimab. CDR3 protein: CASSLSGSYQPQHF. The CDR3 region has the DNA TGTGCCAGCAGTTTGTCTGGGTCGTATCAGCCCCAGCATTTT.